Reported below is one T cell receptor (beta chain). Its specificity is unknown. cDNA came from around 0.5 to 1 ug RNA primed by random hexamers. TCRdb redid the calling of the immunoSEQ multiplex PCR reads with MiXCR, one entry per CDR3 protein. The data show some 140,000 distinct CDR3 sequences, roughly 80% seen once. This CDR3 contains 16 residues. The V gene's germline CDR1 is LGHDT and CDR2 YNNKEL (reference sequence). V lost 6 bases and J lost 4, with 19 bases in between. This sample was included in a study of CD8 T cells in Susac syndrome. Findings and limits, study-wide: As acknowledged by the study, its TCR sequencing and HLA analysis included a relatively small number of individuals.

The source material was CD8+ T cells from PBMCs. The chain links TRBV3-1 to TRBJ2-1, with D perhaps matching TRBD1 (5 bases). This sequence was found in a human donor with multiple sclerosis. The CDR3 sequence is CASSTRGSRLYNEQFF. The DNA of the CDR3 is TGTGCCAGCAGTACAAGGGGCAGCCGACTTTACAATGAGCAGTTCTTC.